This T cell receptor (beta chain) is drawn from a study of shared clonotypes between healthy human individuals. General study findings and limits: Researchers sampled blood only, noting tissue repertoires likely differ.

Original data processing: ImmunoSEQ junction-only sequences lacked quality scores, so their filtering differed. Data came from immunoSEQ multiplex PCR; TCRdb stores just in-frame clones and leaves some out. That table gives V, J and clone size, and the DNA gave D and trimming. The data show about 2.2 million clones, 85% to 95% seen once. It was CD45RO-negative cells, positively selected for CCR7, that made up naive CD8 cells, with terminally differentiated effector memory CD45RA+ cells excluded. Donors included only healthy HIV-negative adults lacking recent acute infections or vaccinations. Per the germline V gene, CDR1 is LNHNV and CDR2 is YYDKDF (reference sequence). The V and J ends lost 1 base and 2 bases respectively, with 15 bases between them. The CDR3 is made up of 16 amino acids. This clone was seen a single time. Antigen unknown.

This TCR came from a man between 18 and 29 years old in good health. Some clones in this sample may be carry-over from other donors' samples. Input material: naive CD8+ T cells from PBMCs. J is TRBJ2-7 and V is TRBV15; D is ambiguous. The CDR3 loop reads CATSRALVGRAYEQYF. The CDR3 DNA reads TGTGCCACCAGCAGAGCCCTTGTCGGCCGAGCCTACGAGCAGTACTTC.